This T cell receptor beta chain was identified during a study of persistence of HIV-infected CD4 T cells. Per the germline V gene, CDR1 is KGHSH and CDR2 is LQKENI. The CDR3 is made up of 18 amino acids. Unmatched junction bases numbered 10, after V lost 3 bases and J lost 0 bases. The immunoSEQ assay was version 4, run in survey mode. The repertoire was sequenced with immunoSEQ multiplex PCR; TCRdb's copy has only in-frame clones and lacks some. This sample has roughly 48,000 clones, with about nine tenths found just once. This clone was recorded only once. Its target is not known. Nonspecific anti-CD3/anti-CD28 bead stimulation represents the broad CD4+ T cell repertoire. CD4+ T cells upregulating both CD40 ligand and CD69 were sorted as responding cells.

The rearrangement links TRBV18 to TRBJ1-1; 10 bases agree with TRBD1. This sequence was found in an adult woman with HIV who was CMV-seropositive. Sequencing used CD4+ T cells sorted from PBMCs after roughly 17-hour stimulation, obtained from a patient who received antiretroviral therapy. The CDR3 sequence: CASSPPLRTGGLNTEAFF. CDR3 in DNA: TGTGCCAGCTCACCGCCTCTCCGGACAGGGGGTTTGAACACTGAAGCTTTCTTT.